Sequencing of this TCR beta chain was carried out in a study of blood T cells in healthy people across ages (dated by TCRdb to between 2014 and 2017). For the wider study: Template switching captured roughly one uniquely barcoded TCR beta cDNA molecule per two T cells in model experiments. To track age-related changes in TCR beta repertoire diversity, the study relied on deep sequencing normalized with unique cDNA molecular identifiers. The donors were split into four age groups: young (average 16 years), middle-aged (around 40), aged (roughly 68) and long-lived (about 74). To avoid experimental bias, donors of different ages were distributed randomly across sequencing lanes. Using the same blood draw, the study looked at two additional independent replicas of 1 million unique cDNA reads for two donors, one aged 18 to 30 and the other aged 80 or older. The investigation overall reported the following: There was a strong correlation between observed TCR beta diversity and the percentage of naive T cells measured by flow cytometry. Because the CMV infection status of the donors was unknown, age-related changes in expanded clonotypes may potentially have been confounded. Compared with the aged group, the long-lived group had more naive CD4+ T cells, fewer expanded clones and increased TCR diversity, a pattern suggesting age selection. Estimates of total diversity based on one million sequenced T cells were considered lower bounds and underestimates. As age increased, observed TCR beta diversity per million T cells dropped in a roughly linear way, and a significant reduction was already evident by age 40. Since profiling was done on bulk unsorted PBMCs, naive and antigen-experienced compartments could not be conclusively compared.

The CDR3 spans 12 residues, from the cysteine through the phenylalanine. Only the CDR3 DNA stays, 36 bases, in frame from base 1. CDR1 and CDR2, looked up from the germline V gene (reference sequence), are GTSNPN and SVGIG. The V and J ends are trimmed by 2 bases and 4 bases, leaving 7 bases between them. Remarks on this clonotype: What this receptor recognizes is not known. There are no base qualities to consult, and no much larger clone falls within one base.

Preparation of the library involved 5' RACE. This sample was sequenced with an Illumina HiSeq 2500. A second PCR of about 6 to 11 cycles was performed with a sample-barcoded 5' primer and a J-beta primer mix. A unique molecular identifier was introduced onto each TCR beta cDNA molecule by a template-switch 5' adaptor carrying 12 random nucleotides. Each sample yielded at least 3 million CDR3-containing paired-end reads. First-strand cDNA synthesis was performed from all RNA using the Mint cDNA synthesis kit, with priming by a TRBC-specific oligonucleotide. After uracil-DNA glycosylase treatment, a first 18-cycle PCR used universal primers M1SS and BC2_uni_R on all cDNA. For the original study's pipeline: Each sample was normalized by randomly selecting 1 million high-quality reads, each carrying a distinct molecular identifier. Instead of being binned into consensus sequences, reads with shared molecular identifiers were discarded. MiTCR, with a Q25 quality threshold and the strictest error-elimination algorithm, was used for CDR3 identification, clonotype clustering and error correction. A nonparametric unseen species model with Euler transformation was used to estimate a lower bound on total TCR beta diversity. TCRdb took the public reads, trimmed them with fastp at Q25, ran MiXCR for clone calling and kept in-frame beta chains. CDR3 protein duplicates are merged, each entry listing the most common genes and DNA. TCRdb, rather than the study authors, made the V and J calls. Counted in this sample were fewer than 950,000 distinct CDR3 sequences; around 36% of them appeared once. The ten largest clones take up 10% to 15% of the sample.

The donors were roughly 39 Caucasian individuals from Russia, aged roughly 6 to 95 years, who were systemically healthy. Ten milliliters of peripheral blood were drawn from each donor into EDTA-treated Vacutainer tubes. Ficoll-Paque density-gradient centrifugation was used to isolate PBMCs, with at least 6.5 million obtained per sample. Total RNA, at least 5.5 micrograms per sample, was extracted from PBMCs with Trizol reagent. For every donor, flow cytometry on a PBMC aliquot measured the percentage of naive CD45RAhigh/CD27high T cells. This chain is built from TRBV30 and TRBJ2-3; the D gene is unclear. The clonotype comes from a man between 18 and 35 years old in good health. Sequenced material: blood. CDR3 loop: CAWSLVPDTQYF. The DNA sequence is TGTGCCTGGAGTCTAGTCCCAGATACGCAGTATTTT.